The rows below give T cell receptor beta chains drawn from one sample of a study of blood T cell repertoires in COVID-19. Produced via immunoSEQ multiplex PCR; TCRdb's table is partial and in-frame only. The sample contains some 80,000 clones, 79% of which appear only once. The sample comprised peripheral blood. The receptors come from a woman of 80 years or more with active or convalescent COVID-19. Both conserved end residues are part of each CDR3. D genes are given only for firm matches. Part of the rows lack a size; the others show once, few, many or a class for expanded clones.

V gene: TRBV6-1; clone size: -; D gene: -; J gene: TRBJ1-2; CDR3 DNA: TGTGCCAGCAGTGAACAAGAGAACTATGGCTACACCTTC; CDR3 protein: CASSEQENYGYTF
V gene: TRBV7-8; clone size: -; D gene: TRBD1; J gene: TRBJ1-2; CDR3 DNA: TGTGCCAGCAGCTTCGGGACAGTTAATGGCTACACCTTC; CDR3 protein: CASSFGTVNGYTF
V gene: TRBV2; clone size: -; D gene: TRBD2; J gene: TRBJ2-3; CDR3 DNA: TGTGCCAGCAGGCCGGGACTAGCGGGACCCACAGATACGCAGTATTTT; CDR3 protein: CASRPGLAGPTDTQYF
V gene: TRBV7-8; clone size: -; D gene: -; J gene: TRBJ2-5; CDR3 DNA: TGTGCCAGCAGCTGGGAGACTAGACGGGAGACCCAGTACTTC; CDR3 protein: CASSWETRRETQYF
V gene: TRBV5-4; clone size: -; D gene: -; J gene: TRBJ1-1; CDR3 DNA: TGTGCCAGCAGCTTTGGGAGGGGGGCAGTGAACACTGAAGCTTTCTTT; CDR3 protein: CASSFGRGAVNTEAFF
V gene: TRBV5-6; clone size: few; D gene: -; J gene: TRBJ1-5; CDR3 DNA: TGTGCCCTCATTCCGGTTAGCAATCAGCCCCAGCATTTT; CDR3 protein: CALIPVSNQPQHF
V gene: TRBV27; clone size: -; D gene: -; J gene: TRBJ1-2; CDR3 DNA: TGTGCCTGCCGGGAACAGGGTGGCTATGGCTACACCTTC; CDR3 protein: CACREQGGYGYTF
V gene: TRBV6-5; clone size: -; D gene: -; J gene: TRBJ1-2; CDR3 DNA: TGTGCCAGCAGTTCGCGTTATGGCTACACCTTC; CDR3 protein: CASSSRYGYTF
V gene: TRBV5-1; clone size: -; D gene: -; J gene: TRBJ2-3; CDR3 DNA: TGCGCCAGCAGCTTGGGGGGCCAGAGCACAGATACGCAGTATTTT; CDR3 protein: CASSLGGQSTDTQYF
V gene: TRBV29-1; clone size: -; D gene: TRBD1; J gene: TRBJ1-2; CDR3 DNA: TGCAGCGTTGAGGGGGGACAGGGCCCCTACCTGGAGGGCTACACCTTC; CDR3 protein: CSVEGGQGPYLEGYTF
V gene: TRBV19; clone size: -; D gene: TRBD1; J gene: TRBJ1-2; CDR3 DNA: TGTGCCAGTAGTATCGACAGGGGCGCCTATGGCTACACCTTC; CDR3 protein: CASSIDRGAYGYTF
V gene: TRBV12-3/TRBV12-4; clone size: -; D gene: -; J gene: TRBJ2-7; CDR3 DNA: TGTGCCAGCAGTCTCCTTGGGCAGCAGTACTTC; CDR3 protein: CASSLLGQQYF
V gene: TRBV19; clone size: -; D gene: -; J gene: TRBJ2-3; CDR3 DNA: TGTGCCAGTAGTATGAGGTATACGCAGTATTTT; CDR3 protein: CASSMRYTQYF
V gene: TRBV2; clone size: -; D gene: -; J gene: TRBJ2-5; CDR3 DNA: TGTGCCAGCAGTGAGGGGCTCTCCCAGACCCAGTACTTC; CDR3 protein: CASSEGLSQTQYF
V gene: TRBV6-5; clone size: -; D gene: TRBD2; J gene: TRBJ2-1; CDR3 DNA: TGTGCCAGCCACGAGCGGGGGCGAGGGGTTTGGGAGCAGTTCTTC; CDR3 protein: CASHERGRGVWEQFF
V gene: TRBV1; clone size: -; D gene: -; J gene: TRBJ2-7; CDR3 DNA: TGCACCAGCAGCTTCCGGGGGGCCCTAGCGGGGGCCGCGGGCGAGCAGTACTTC; CDR3 protein: CTSSFRGALAGAAGEQYF
V gene: TRBV7-9; clone size: -; D gene: -; J gene: TRBJ1-2; CDR3 DNA: TGTGCCAGCAGCTTAGCGCGGACAGATCCTAACTATGGCTACACCTTC; CDR3 protein: CASSLARTDPNYGYTF